One and the same sample provided the 19 T cell receptor beta chains below, sequenced in a study of blood T cell repertoires in COVID-19. Here immunoSEQ multiplex PCR was the method, and the copy in TCRdb shows in-frame clones only, minus some. Altogether around 360,000 clones are present, about 90% being singletons, with the ten largest covering approximately 3%. Sequenced input: PBMCs or T cells enriched from blood (not recorded which). All receptors derive from a woman aged 25 to 45 who had recovered from COVID-19.

The J gene is TRBJ2-5, the V gene TRBV15; D not certain. The CDR3 totals 13 residues. The V end was cut by 1 base, the J end by 5 bases, with 8 bases between. Germline CDR1 reads LNHNV; CDR2 reads YYDKDF (reference sequence). CDR3 sequence (DNA): TGTGCCACCAGCAGAGGGCCGTGGGAGACCCAGTACTTC. Translated: CATSRGPWETQYF.

The genes are TRBV11-2 and TRBJ2-1; 8 bases line up with TRBD2. The V segment lost 5 bases and the J segment 0 bases; nucleotides outside the gene matches: 6. The CDR3 has 16 residues. Germline V CDR1 and CDR2: SGHAT, FQNNGV. The CDR3 loop is CASSGSGIGSYNEQFF. In nucleotides, the CDR3 is TGTGCCAGCAGCGGTAGCGGGATTGGCTCCTACAATGAGCAGTTCTTC.

The chain employs TRBV12-5 and TRBJ1-5; the match to TRBD1 covers 8 bases. This CDR3 is 17 amino acids long. The trim removed 2 bases at V and 0 bases at J, leaving 6 bases unmatched. Germline values: CDR1 LGHNT, CDR2 FRNRAP. In DNA, the CDR3 is TGTGCTAGTGGTTTGCCCGGACAGGGCTTTAGCAATCAGCCCCAGCATTTT. It encodes CASGLPGQGFSNQPQHF.

On this clone: Distinct nucleotide sequences in the sample also encode this CDR3. The chain carries TRBV5-1 and TRBJ1-1; no firm D call. Germline V gene lookup returns CDR1 SGHRS and CDR2 YFSETQ. This CDR3 has 14 amino acids. The V and J ends lost 0 bases and 1 base respectively, with 7 bases between them. CDR3 sequence reads: CASSLGHPNTEAFF. In DNA, the CDR3 is TGCGCCAGCAGCTTGGGACACCCGAACACTGAAGCTTTCTTT.

The chain couples TRBV7-2 to TRBJ2-7; 9 bases align to TRBD2. The J segment lost 1 base and the V segment lost 0 bases, leaving 1 base of the junction unmatched. Germline V gene data show CDR1 as SGHTA and CDR2 as FQGNSA. This CDR3 is built from 15 residues. CDR3 coding DNA: TGTGCCAGCAGCTTAGCTAGCGGGGGTTCCTACGAGCAGTACTTC. Amino acid sequence: CASSLASGGSYEQYF.

J is TRBJ2-3 and V is TRBV9; D remains unclear. Looked up from germline, CDR1 is SGDLS and CDR2 is YYNGEE. The CDR3 consists of 14 residues. The germline V and J ends were trimmed by 2 bases and 0 bases, with 7 bases remaining between them. CDR3 in amino acids: CASSVASSTDTQYF. CDR3 nucleotides: TGTGCCAGCAGCGTGGCTTCTAGCACAGATACGCAGTATTTT.

The rearrangement joins TRBV28 to TRBJ2-1; D might be TRBD2 (6 bases). Germline V gene sequence: CDR1 MDHEN, CDR2 SYDVKM. CDR3 length: 14 amino acids. V was pared by 5 bases and J by 3 bases, with 11 bases between. CDR3 DNA sequence: TGTGCCAGCAGTGCCGGGGACTTCTACAATGAGCAGTTCTTC. It is translated as CASSAGDFYNEQFF.

This clone was found a few times. J is TRBJ1-2 and V is TRBV15; D remains unclear. CDR3 length: 14 amino acids. The V and J ends lost 0 bases and 7 bases respectively, with 12 bases between them. From germline, CDR1 is LNHNV and CDR2 YYDKDF (reference sequence). CDR3 sequence (DNA): TGTGCCACCAGCAGAGATGCGGAGTACTTTGGCTACACCTTC. This sequence encodes CATSRDAEYFGYTF.

The chain employs TRBV6-6 and TRBJ2-7; 8 bases fit TRBD2. This CDR3 region has 15 residues. The germline CDR1 and CDR2 sequences are MNHNY and SVGAGI (reference sequence). V shed 0 bases, J shed 2 bases, and the junction held 3 bases outside the gene matches. The CDR3 sequence: CASSYSPAGAYEQYF. The CDR3 DNA reads TGTGCCAGCAGTTACTCGCCAGCGGGGGCCTACGAGCAGTACTTC.

This clone was observed a single time. The chain recombines TRBV7-8 with TRBJ1-6, with 11 nucleotides matching TRBD1. CDR1 is SGHVS, CDR2 FQNEAQ, per germline. The V gene end was trimmed by 5 bases and the J gene end by 8 bases; junction bases not matched to a gene: 5. The CDR3 runs 15 residues. CDR3 protein: CASSRGQGAYSPLHF. Written as DNA, the CDR3 is TGTGCCAGCAGCAGAGGACAGGGGGCCTATTCACCCCTCCACTTT.

The chain combines TRBV3-1 (or the pseudogene TRBV3-2) with TRBJ2-1, with 12 nucleotides matching TRBD2. With V trimmed by 5 bases and J by 3 bases, 2 bases remained unmatched. The CDR3 is 15 amino acids. The germline gives CDR1 LGHDT, CDR2 YNNKEL (reference sequence). CDR3 nucleotide sequence: TGTGCCAGCAGCGTGACTAGCGGGAGCTACAATGAGCAGTTCTTC. It encodes CASSVTSGSYNEQFF.

V is TRBV10-3 and J is TRBJ2-5; TRBD1 matches at 9 bases. Trimming removed 2 bases from V and 4 bases from J; junction bases left unmatched: 8. The CDR3 spans 16 residues. Looked up from germline, CDR1 is ENHRY and CDR2 is SYGVKD. For the CDR3, the DNA is TGTGCCATCAGTGAGACAGGCGGGACAGGGCTAGAGACCCAGTACTTC. Its protein product is CAISETGGTGLETQYF.

The chain uses TRBV24-1 and TRBJ2-1, with 9 positions matching TRBD1. Germline V lookup: CDR1 KGHDR, CDR2 SFDVKD. With V trimmed by 9 bases and J by 9 bases, 14 bases remained unmatched. This CDR3 region has 15 residues. The CDR3 DNA is TGTGCCACCGGCCGGGACAGGGATCGTTTTGGTGAGCAGTTCTTC. Amino acid sequence: CATGRDRDRFGEQFF.

The chain recombines TRBV4-1 with TRBJ2-6, with 8 bases lining up with TRBD2. V dropped 4 bases and J dropped 2; count of bases not matched to a gene: 4. There are 16 residues in the CDR3. CDR1 is MGHRA, CDR2 YSYEKL, per germline. CDR3 sequence reads: CASSPDGGAGANVLTF. The DNA for the CDR3 is TGCGCCAGCAGCCCGGACGGGGGGGCTGGGGCCAACGTCCTGACTTTC.

The rearrangement uses TRBV7-2 and TRBJ2-7; TRBD2 matches 8 bases. The J segment lost 2 bases and the V segment lost 3 bases, leaving 6 bases of the junction unmatched. Germline V gives CDR1 SGHTA, CDR2 FQGNSA. This CDR3 has 15 residues. This chain's CDR3 is CASSLGGTSTYEQYF. In DNA form, the CDR3 reads TGTGCCAGCAGCTTGGGGGGGACTAGTACCTACGAGCAGTACTTC.

Only a few counts were recorded for this clone. The sample holds other DNA sequences that translate to the same CDR3. The CDR3 protein is CASSFPGQGSYEQYF. Here the CDR3 DNA reads TGCGCCAGCAGCTTTCCGGGACAGGGGAGTTACGAGCAGTACTTC. V is TRBV5-1 and J is TRBJ2-7, with TRBD1 matching 10 bases. From germline, CDR1 is SGHRS and CDR2 YFSETQ. The V segment lost 2 bases and the J segment 4 bases; nucleotides outside the gene matches: 6. The CDR3 totals 15 residues.

V usage is TRBV3-1 (or the pseudogene TRBV3-2) and J usage is TRBJ2-7; D is possibly TRBD1 (5 bases). Trimming cost V 4 bases and J 6 bases, with 16 bases left between them. Germline lookup yields CDR1 LGHDT and CDR2 YNNKEL (reference sequence). The CDR3 runs 14 residues. CDR3 in amino acids: CASSPWLGVGEQYF. CDR3 DNA: TGTGCCAGCAGCCCGTGGTTAGGGGTGGGCGAGCAGTACTTC.

This clone showed up just once. The chain couples TRBV27 to TRBJ2-2, with D perhaps TRBD1 (6 bases). The V end was cut by 5 bases, the J end by 4 bases, with 11 bases between. There are 14 residues in the CDR3. The germline V gene encodes CDR1 MNHEY and CDR2 SMNVEV (reference sequence). The CDR3 here is CASSMRGSTGELFF. In DNA form, the CDR3 reads TGTGCCAGCAGTATGAGGGGGAGCACCGGGGAGCTGTTTTTT.

The rearrangement links TRBV7-3 to TRBJ2-2; a possible D gene is TRBD1 (5 bases). The germline CDR1 and CDR2 sequences are SGHTA and FQGTGA. The CDR3 is 13 amino acids. V shed 2 bases and J shed 8 bases, with 9 bases lying between them. CDR3 in amino acids: CASSLQGTGELFF. CDR3 nucleotide sequence: TGTGCCAGCAGCTTACAGGGAACTGGGGAGCTGTTTTTT.